The clone carrying this TCR beta chain is a singleton in its sample. The data originate from a study of blood T cell repertoires in COVID-19. Some clones are missing from TCRdb's copy, which holds only in-frame ones; the method was immunoSEQ multiplex PCR. The table has some 300,000 clones, approximately 89% seen once. Between the trimmed V and J ends, which lost 5 bases and 0 bases, there was a span of 10 bases. The CDR3 has 15 residues. Germline CDR1 reads SGHVS; CDR2 reads FNYEAQ. This chain links TRBV7-6 with TRBJ2-2; perhaps TRBD1 as D (6 bases). The sample taken for sequencing was PBMCs or T cells enriched from blood (not recorded which). The sequence was obtained from a woman between 45 and 65 years old who had been exposed to COVID-19. In nucleotides, the CDR3 is TGTGCCAGCAGCATACAGGGCCCGAACACCGGGGAGCTGTTTTTT. Translation gives CASSIQGPNTGELFF. The whole variable domain, remainder taken from reference TRBV7-6 and TRBJ2-2, is GAGVSQSPRYKVTKRGQDVALRCDPISGHVSLYWYRQALGQGPEFLTYFNYEAQQDKSGLPNDRFSAERPEGSISTLTIQRTEQRDSAMYRCASSIQGPNTGELFFGEGSRLTVL.